This T cell receptor beta chain came from a study of T-cell reconstitution after alpha-beta-depleted transplantation in children. The CDR3 consists of 16 residues. V trimming: 4 bases; J trimming: 7 bases; junction bases outside the gene matches: 16. The germline V gene has CDR1 SQVTM and CDR2 ANQGSEA. The table lists this clonotype with many counts. Construction of the TCRbeta library involved unique molecular identifiers. TCRdb passed the PCR reads through MiXCR, listing each CDR3 protein once. The profile covers some 200,000 distinct CDR3 sequences, with roughly 7.1% appearing a single time and roughly 6% taken by the ten largest.

The source of this sequence is a boy aged 2-15 years with acute lymphoblastic leukemia, due to receive a stem cell transplant. The rearrangement uses TRBV29-1 and TRBJ1-3, with 7 bases aligning to TRBD1. Material: PBMCs, obtained before TCRalphabeta/CD19-depleted stem cell transplant. The CDR3 protein is CSVVARGFRGKNTIYF. The CDR3 DNA reads as TGCAGCGTTGTGGCTCGTGGCTTCAGGGGGAAGAACACCATATATTTT.